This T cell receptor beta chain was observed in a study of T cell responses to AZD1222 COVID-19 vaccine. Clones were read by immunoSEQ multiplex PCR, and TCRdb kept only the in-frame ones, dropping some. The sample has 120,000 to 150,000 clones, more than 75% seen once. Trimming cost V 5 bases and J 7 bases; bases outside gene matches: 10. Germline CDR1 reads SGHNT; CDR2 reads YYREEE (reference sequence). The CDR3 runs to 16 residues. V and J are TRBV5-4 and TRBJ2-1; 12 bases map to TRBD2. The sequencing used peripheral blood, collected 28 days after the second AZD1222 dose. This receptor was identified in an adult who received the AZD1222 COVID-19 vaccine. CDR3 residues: CASSHTLAGGINEQFF. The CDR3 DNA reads TGTGCCAGCAGTCACACACTAGCGGGAGGAATAAATGAGCAGTTCTTC.